The TCR beta chain under discussion was sequenced for a study of cytomegalovirus exposure and HLA in healthy donors. The germline gives CDR1 SGDLS, CDR2 YYNGEE. The CDR3 contains 16 residues. V was trimmed by 3 bases and J by 4 bases, leaving 17 bases between them. Amplification used 60 Vbeta primers and 13 Jbeta primers. Libraries were prepared by immunoSEQ multiplex PCR; TCRdb keeps only in-frame clonotypes and omits some of them. The sample shows 150,000 or so clones, 65% to 80% of them seen only once. Regarding the study as a whole: Reportedly, cytomegalovirus status was diagnosed with high sensitivity and specificity.

Note on this clone: Its target is unknown.

Specimen: PBMCs. The genes are TRBV9 and TRBJ2-1, with D maybe TRBD2 (7 bases). This clonotype was sampled from a male donor in good health and CMV-seronegative. The chain's CDR3 is CASSGGASGAYNEQFF. The CDR3 DNA sequence: TGTGCCAGCAGCGGGGGGGCTAGCGGAGCATACAATGAGCAGTTCTTC.